The T cell receptor beta chain under discussion was sequenced for a study of a mutant IDH1 vaccine in newly diagnosed glioma. In the study overall: Either 4-6 weeks after radiotherapy alone or alongside temozolomide, vaccination was begun. Patients got radiotherapy, temozolomide, or both beforehand, and most got both.

Germline V gives CDR1 SGHNT, CDR2 YENEEA. The CDR3 is made up of 20 amino acids. V was cut by 5 bases and J by 2 bases, with 31 bases left in between. Turning to this clone: The antigen is undetermined.

Clones were read by immunoSEQ multiplex PCR, and TCRdb kept only the in-frame ones, dropping some. The table shows around 44,000 clones, with more than 65% occurring only once. Time point indicated: week 35, safety follow-up. All doses held 300 ug of mutant IDH1 20-mer peptide, with topical imiquimod. Sample: PBMCs, taken from a glioma patient whose treatment included an IDH1 peptide vaccine. The genes are TRBV11-3 and TRBJ2-7; D tentatively reads TRBD1 or TRBD2 (9 bases each). This receptor was obtained from a man aged 35 to 55 with glioma. CDR3 nucleotide sequence: TGTGCCAGCAGCGGCGGGGGGGGGACAGGGCCGATAAAAGGGGCCTACGAGCAGTACTTC. This sequence encodes CASSGGGGTGPIKGAYEQYF.